The clone carrying this TCR beta chain was picked up a small number of times. This sample was included in a study of identical twins. TCRdb fed the 5' RACE reads into MiXCR, producing one record per CDR3 protein. The table shows approximately 350,000 distinct CDR3 sequences, with 10% to 15% occurring only once. V lost 6 bases and J lost 1, with 12 bases in between. The CDR3 loop spans 14 amino acids. The sample was also reused in another study, on yellow fever vaccine responses in identical twins.

The chain joins TRBV12-3 or TRBV12-4 to TRBJ1-1; unclear D gene. This receptor was taken from a woman between 18 and 29 years old in good health. The sequenced material came from CD8+ T cells sorted from blood. CDR3 region: CASRLGRRNTEAFF. The DNA for the CDR3 is TGTGCCAGCAGACTCGGACGTAGGAACACTGAAGCTTTCTTT.